These 17 T cell receptor beta chains were sequenced from one sample in a study of blood T cell repertoires in COVID-19. TCRdb's copy holds only in-frame clones and misses some; the assay was immunoSEQ multiplex PCR. The data hold about 270,000 clones, with around four fifths observed a single time. The specimen was peripheral blood. The receptors were gathered from a man older than 75 with acute or convalescent COVID-19.

The chain is built from TRBV15 and TRBJ1-4; D is ambiguous. The germline CDR1 and CDR2 sequences are LNHNV and YYDKDF (reference sequence). With 0 bases removed from V and 7 bases from J, the gap between germline ends came to 6 bases. The CDR3 contains 13 residues. CDR3 loop: CATSRDSSEKLFF. Written as DNA, the CDR3 is TGTGCCACCAGCAGAGATTCTAGTGAAAAACTGTTTTTT.

This chain connects TRBV7-8 to TRBJ2-3; 9 bases are a match to TRBD2. Trimming cost V 0 bases and J 4 bases; bases outside gene matches: 8. The CDR3 spans 17 residues. The germline CDR1 and CDR2 sequences are SGHVS and FQNEAQ. The CDR3 loop reads CASSLALIAGASDTQYF. CDR3 nucleotide sequence: TGTGCCAGCAGCTTAGCGTTGATAGCGGGAGCATCAGATACGCAGTATTTT.

V is TRBV19 and J is TRBJ2-7; a weak D match, TRBD2 (5 bases). CDR3 length: 15 amino acids. Trimming took 5 bases from V and 0 from J, leaving 14 bases between them. CDR1 is LNHDA and CDR2 is SQIVND in the germline V gene (reference sequence). The CDR3: CASSSWTGSSYEQYF. The CDR3 DNA is TGTGCCAGTAGTTCTTGGACGGGGAGCTCCTACGAGCAGTACTTC.

The V call is TRBV5-4, the J call TRBJ1-1; D call uncertain. Trimming pared 1 base from V and 0 bases from J, leaving 13 bases between. The CDR3 sequence is 16 residues long. Germline V gene lookup returns CDR1 SGHNT and CDR2 YYREEE (reference sequence). CDR3 sequence (DNA): TGTGCCAGCAGCTTGCTGGGGAGGAGAATGAACACTGAAGCTTTCTTT. Translation: CASSLLGRRMNTEAFF.

The rearrangement uses TRBV24-1 and TRBJ2-5, with D perhaps matching TRBD1 (6 bases). The CDR3 runs to 13 residues. V was shortened by 7 bases and J by 5 bases, with 13 bases between the two germline ends. The germline gives CDR1 KGHDR, CDR2 SFDVKD. CDR3 in DNA: TGTGCCACCAGGGACAGTCTCGGGGAGACCCAGTACTTC. Translated, it gives CATRDSLGETQYF.

This clone came up a few times. The chain uses TRBV6-5 and TRBJ1-2, with 8 bases fitting TRBD1. V gave up 6 bases and J gave up 7 bases; unmatched junction bases: 10. Germline CDR1 and CDR2: MNHEY and SVGAGI. The CDR3 has 14 amino acids. The CDR3 reads CASSSGVDRAGYTF. CDR3 bases: TGTGCCAGCAGCTCGGGGGTGGACAGGGCTGGCTACACCTTC.

The J gene is TRBJ1-5, the V gene TRBV10-3; a weak D match, TRBD1 (5 bases). This CDR3 spans 16 amino acids. CDR1 ENHRY and CDR2 SYGVKD come from the germline V gene. V dropped 7 bases and J dropped 0 bases, with 16 bases sitting between them. The CDR3 loop is CAINDDSLISNQPQHF. DNA for the CDR3: TGTGCCATCAATGATGACAGCCTAATTAGCAATCAGCCCCAGCATTTT.

The chain recombines TRBV28 with TRBJ1-4, with 7 positions matching TRBD1. Trimming took 6 bases from V and 5 from J; bases not matched to a gene: 9. This CDR3 contains 15 residues. CDR1 and CDR2 (germline): MDHEN, SYDVKM. CDR3 protein: CASSRQGVGNEKLFF. DNA for the CDR3: TGTGCCAGCAGCCGACAGGGTGTGGGGAATGAAAAACTGTTTTTT.

This chain connects TRBV14 to TRBJ1-1; D call uncertain. The CDR3 consists of 15 residues. V was pared by 4 bases and J by 0 bases, with 12 bases between. Germline CDR1 is SGHDN and CDR2 is FVKESK. CDR3 in amino acids: CASSPYNGLNTEAFF. The CDR3 region has the DNA TGTGCCAGCAGCCCTTACAATGGTTTGAACACTGAAGCTTTCTTT.

The chain links TRBV3-1 (or the pseudogene TRBV3-2) to TRBJ2-7; D is unclear. V was clipped by 0 bases and J by 7 bases, with 10 bases between them. The CDR3 sequence is 13 residues long. The V gene's germline CDR1 is LGHDT and CDR2 YNNKEL (reference sequence). CDR3 DNA sequence: TGTGCCAGCAGCCAAGACCCCGGTTGGGAGCAGTACTTC. It codes for CASSQDPGWEQYF.

The chain has TRBV5-1 and TRBJ2-7, with 7 bases fitting TRBD1. Germline values: CDR1 SGHRS, CDR2 YFSETQ. The CDR3 runs 15 residues. Trimming removed 1 base from V and 1 base from J; junction bases left unmatched: 5. For the CDR3, the DNA is TGCGCCAGCAGCTTGTCGGGACAGACTTCCTACGAGCAGTACTTC. Translating gives CASSLSGQTSYEQYF.

V gene TRBV20-1 combines with J gene TRBJ2-4; TRBD2 matches at 11 bases. Germline V gene lookup returns CDR1 DFQATT and CDR2 SNEGSKA (reference sequence). V shed 3 bases and J 6 bases; nucleotides not matched to a gene: 13. The CDR3 contains 17 residues. CDR3 amino acids: CSASVGLAVGPGNIQYF. Written as DNA, the CDR3 is TGCAGTGCTAGTGTGGGACTAGCGGTGGGACCGGGAAACATTCAGTACTTC.

The genes are TRBV19 and TRBJ2-1; 11 bases agree with TRBD2. CDR1 and CDR2 from the germline V gene are LNHDA and SQIVND (reference sequence). Trimming removed 5 bases from V and 7 bases from J; junction bases left unmatched: 28. The length of the CDR3 is 22 residues. In DNA, the CDR3 is TGTGCCAGTAGTCCTCCCCCGGCCCGACAGGGGATAGCGGGAGGGCCAGGGAATGAGCAGTTCTTC. Translated: CASSPPPARQGIAGGPGNEQFF.

V gene TRBV5-1 combines with J gene TRBJ2-7; 10 bases are shared with TRBD2. The CDR3 totals 15 residues. In germline, CDR1 is SGHRS, CDR2 YFSETQ. Trimming cost V 0 bases and J 5 bases; bases outside gene matches: 5. The DNA for the CDR3 is TGCGCCAGCAGCTTGGCCACTAGCGGGGTCCACGAGCAGTACTTC. Its protein product is CASSLATSGVHEQYF.

The chain joins TRBV5-5 to TRBJ1-4, with D perhaps TRBD1 (5 bases). This CDR3 spans 15 amino acids. Trimming shortened V by 4 bases and J by 2 bases, and 12 bases separated the two germline ends. Germline-derived CDR1 and CDR2 are SGHKS and YYEKEE (reference sequence). CDR3 region: CASSVVGGTNEKLFF. CDR3 in DNA: TGTGCCAGCAGCGTGGTTGGGGGGACTAATGAAAAACTGTTTTTT. The full variable domain, its missing parts supplied by reference TRBV5-5 and TRBJ1-4, is DAGVTQSPTHLIKTRGQQVTLRCSPISGHKSVSWYQQVLGQGPQFIFQYYEKEERGRGNFPDRFSARQFPNYSSELNVNALLLGDSALYLCASSVVGGTNEKLFFGSGTQLSVL.

As concerns this clone: This sample also contains other DNA sequences that code for the same CDR3. In DNA, the CDR3 is TGTGCCAGCAGTCTCACAGGAGCTGGGGCCAACGTCCTGACTTTC. Protein sequence: CASSLTGAGANVLTF. This sequence joins TRBV27 and TRBJ2-6; weak D call: TRBD1 (5 bases). CDR3 length: 15 amino acids. V lost 5 bases and J lost 2, with 10 bases in between. CDR1 MNHEY and CDR2 SMNVEV come from the germline V gene (reference sequence).

The chain combines TRBV5-1 with TRBJ2-1, with TRBD2 matching 11 bases. Germline CDR1 is SGHRS and CDR2 is YFSETQ. The trim removed 3 bases at V and 7 bases at J, leaving 9 bases unmatched. This CDR3 comprises 16 residues. The CDR3 loop is CASSYSSGRTVNEQFF. The CDR3 DNA follows: TGCGCCAGCAGCTATTCTAGCGGGAGGACGGTGAATGAGCAGTTCTTC.